This T cell receptor (beta chain) was observed in a study of T-cell reconstitution after alpha-beta-depleted transplantation in children (dated by TCRdb to 2016 to 2017). Notes on the research overall: Using TCR repertoire profiling, the study quantitatively followed how T-cell immune reconstitution unfolded in children after TCRalphabeta/CD19-depleted allogeneic hematopoietic cell transplantation. Study-level results and caveats: Over the following months the frequencies of hyperexpanded clones went down, and after one year T-cell counts and TCRbeta diversity were mostly credited to newly produced T cells. The high TCRbeta diversity at day 60 in some patients was ascribed to recipient T cells and intrathymic progenitors that had survived conditioning. The apparently early alphabetaT-cell count recovery about two months after transplant was reportedly dependent on only several hundred rapidly expanded clones derived from non-depleted graft cells.

Libraries were made using PCR. Instrument on record: Illumina HiSeq 2500. To normalize quantification of the TCRbeta repertoire, the TCR libraries were built with molecular barcoding that relied on unique molecular identifiers. TCRdb applied fastp at Q25 and MiXCR to the public reads, then kept only in-frame beta chains. Rows with one shared CDR3 protein collapse into an entry with the most common genes and DNA. In this sample the table shows around 100,000 distinct CDR3 sequences, under 9% of which occur a single time. About a sixth of the sample comes from the top ten. As regards this clonotype: The clone's antigen remains unknown. Base-call qualities are not available, and no considerably larger clone is one nucleotide away.

The sample's treatment or condition label, in plain terms: allogeneic hematopoietic cell transplantation with graft depleted of TCRalphabeta T cells and CD19 B cells. Transplant recipients were children who received TCRalphabeta/CD19-depleted allogeneic hematopoietic cell grafts. The sequence derives from a boy between 2 and 10 years old with acute lymphoblastic leukemia, due to receive a stem cell transplant. Sample: PBMCs, taken before TCRalphabeta/CD19-depleted stem cell transplant.

This receptor carries the CDR3 CASSDSGVGGSPLHF. The DNA sequence reads TGTGCCAGCAGTGATTCAGGGGTAGGTGGTTCACCCCTCCACTTT. The chain is made from TRBV6-4 and TRBJ1-6; perhaps TRBD1 is the D gene, with 6 bases matching. Taken from the germline V gene, the CDR1 and CDR2 loops are MRHNA and SNTAGT. Inclusive of the bounding cysteine and phenylalanine, the CDR3 is 15 residues long. Only CDR3 DNA is held: 45 bases, read in frame from base 1. Between the V and J ends, shortened by 3 bases and 9 bases respectively, the junction contains 15 bases.